Each of the 32 T cell receptor beta chains below was sequenced from the same sample in a study of cytomegalovirus exposure and HLA in healthy donors. With 60 Vbeta and 13 Jbeta primers, the PCR was carried out. Using immunoSEQ multiplex PCR, the repertoire was profiled, and TCRdb retains in-frame clones only, with some absent. The profile shows tens of thousands of clones, 80% of them singletons. Sequenced sample: PBMCs. The receptors were gathered from a male donor in good health and CMV-seronegative.

This chain connects TRBV19 to TRBJ1-4; no clear D. The CDR3 runs 14 residues. Trimming removed 6 bases at V and 8 bases at J, with 16 bases between. Germline CDR1 and CDR2: LNHDA and SQIVND (reference sequence). Here the CDR3 reads CASRWRTRGEKLFF. The DNA of the CDR3 is TGTGCCAGTAGATGGAGGACCCGAGGGGAAAAACTGTTTTTT. The full variable domain, in which reference TRBV19 and TRBJ1-4 provide the parts outside the CDR3, is DGGITQSPKYLFRKEGQNVTLSCEQNLNHDAMYWYRQDPGQGLRLIYYSQIVNDFQKGDIAEGYSVSREKKESFPLTVTSAQKNPTAFYLCASRWRTRGEKLFFGSGTQLSVL.

The J gene is TRBJ2-1, the V gene TRBV5-1; 10 bases match TRBD2. Germline loops: CDR1 SGHRS, CDR2 YFSETQ. The CDR3 spans 14 residues. V was pared by 6 bases and J by 2 bases, with 2 bases of the junction left unmatched. CDR3 DNA: TGCGCCAGCACCGGACTAGCGGCCTACAATGAGCAGTTCTTC. Protein: CASTGLAAYNEQFF.

The rearrangement uses TRBV18 and TRBJ1-1; D not certain. Trimming took off 3 bases at V and 1 base at J, with 3 bases between the two ends. The CDR3 totals 12 residues. Germline-derived CDR1 and CDR2 are KGHSH and LQKENI. CDR3 bases: TGTGCCAGCTCACCCGGGAACACTGAAGCTTTCTTT. Its protein is CASSPGNTEAFF.

The chain recombines TRBV30 with TRBJ1-5; D gene uncertain. Trimming took 1 base from V and 2 from J, leaving 9 bases between them. The CDR3 is 14 amino acids. Germline assignment: CDR1 GTSNPN and CDR2 SVGIG (reference sequence). The CDR3 here is CAWSGSTGNQPQHF. The CDR3 coding sequence is TGTGCCTGGAGTGGGAGTACGGGCAATCAGCCCCAGCATTTT. The full variable domain, in which reference TRBV30 and TRBJ1-5 provide the parts outside the CDR3, is SQTIHQWPATLVQPVGSPLSLECTVEGTSNPNLYWYRQAAGRGLQLLFYSVGIGQISSEVPQNLSASRPQDRQFILSSKKLLLSDSGFYLCAWSGSTGNQPQHFGDGTRLSIL.

The V and J genes are TRBV18 and TRBJ1-1; 7 positions match TRBD1. The trim removed 2 bases at V and 1 base at J, leaving 4 bases unmatched. The germline V gene has CDR1 KGHSH and CDR2 LQKENI. CDR3 length: 15 amino acids. The chain's CDR3 is CASSPGKGANTEAFF. As DNA, the CDR3 is TGTGCCAGCTCACCAGGAAAGGGGGCGAACACTGAAGCTTTCTTT.

This clone was seen more than once but under ten times. CDR3 sequence: CASSIGVQRDNQPQHF. The CDR3 nucleotides are TGTGCCAGTAGTATCGGGGTACAGAGGGACAATCAGCCCCAGCATTTT. This chain joins TRBV19 and TRBJ1-5; no clear D. V was shortened by 3 bases and J by 3 bases, with 15 bases between the two germline ends. Germline V gene lookup returns CDR1 LNHDA and CDR2 SQIVND (reference sequence). CDR3 length: 16 amino acids.

This chain uses TRBV5-1 with TRBJ1-1; D uncertain. CDR3 length: 13 residues. CDR1 and CDR2 (germline): SGHRS, YFSETQ. Deletions cut 4 bases from V and 1 base from J, with 8 bases between. CDR3 protein: CASSPDWNTEAFF. Here the CDR3 DNA reads TGCGCCAGCAGCCCAGACTGGAACACTGAAGCTTTCTTT. Drawing the rest from reference TRBV5-1 and TRBJ1-1, the complete variable domain is KAGVTQTPRYLIKTRGQQVTLSCSPISGHRSVSWYQQTPGQGLQFLFEYFSETQRNKGNFPGRFSGRQFSNSRSEMNVSTLELGDSALYLCASSPDWNTEAFFGQGTRLTVV.

The J gene is TRBJ2-3, the V gene TRBV9; D gene ambiguous. V was pared by 5 bases and J by 4 bases, with 11 bases between. Germline lookup yields CDR1 SGDLS and CDR2 YYNGEE. CDR3 length: 13 amino acids. CDR3 loop: CASRRSASDTQYF. CDR3 DNA: TGTGCCAGCAGGAGGTCAGCCTCAGATACGCAGTATTTT.

This rearrangement joins TRBV29-1 to TRBJ1-2; 10 nucleotides agree with TRBD1. J gave up 3 bases and V 8 bases, and 6 bases lay outside the gene matches. Germline-derived CDR1 and CDR2 are SQVTM and ANQGSEA. The CDR3 extends over 13 amino acids. In DNA, the CDR3 is TGCAGCACTAGGACAGGGGGGGACTATGGCTACACCTTC. Residues: CSTRTGGDYGYTF.

The chain couples TRBV29-1 to TRBJ1-5; D perhaps matches TRBD1 (5 bases). The germline gives CDR1 SQVTM, CDR2 ANQGSEA. The CDR3 has 13 residues. The ends were cut back, 4 bases at V and 5 bases at J, with 12 bases in the middle. CDR3 coding DNA: TGCAGCGTTGGTCGCGACAGAGATCAGCCCCAGCATTTT. This encodes CSVGRDRDQPQHF.

This chain uses TRBV7-9 with TRBJ1-4; 7 bases fit TRBD1. Germline V gene sequence: CDR1 SEHNR, CDR2 FQNEAQ (reference sequence). J was trimmed by 8 bases and V by 6 bases; bases with no gene match: 12. The CDR3 loop spans 15 amino acids. In DNA, the CDR3 is TGTGCCAGCAGTTACGGTCGACAGGGCGGCGAAAAACTGTTTTTT. As protein: CASSYGRQGGEKLFF.

This clone has only a few counts. This chain links TRBV6-5 with TRBJ1-2; D is ambiguous. Germline V gives CDR1 MNHEY, CDR2 SVGAGI. The V end was cut by 2 bases, the J end by 0 bases, with 7 bases between. The length of the CDR3 is 14 residues. This CDR3 reads CASSYEGSNYGYTF. DNA for the CDR3: TGTGCCAGCAGTTACGAGGGTTCTAACTATGGCTACACCTTC.

This clone was observed a handful of times. The chain joins TRBV6-4 to TRBJ1-4; no reliable D call. The CDR3 has 13 amino acids. From germline, CDR1 is MRHNA and CDR2 SNTAGT. Between the trimmed V and J ends, which lost 10 bases and 7 bases, there was a span of 16 bases. In DNA form, the CDR3 reads TGTGCCACCCCAGGCACGTGCGTTGAAAAACTGTTTTTT. Protein sequence: CATPGTCVEKLFF.

This clone was counted once. This chain uses TRBV6-5 with TRBJ1-6; D call uncertain. V was pared by 0 bases and J by 7 bases, with 4 bases between. CDR1 and CDR2 (germline): MNHEY, SVGAGI. The CDR3 has 13 amino acids. The CDR3 loop is CASSYSANSPLHF. The CDR3 bases are TGTGCCAGCAGTTACTCAGCGAATTCACCCCTCCACTTT.

The chain couples TRBV28 to TRBJ2-7, with D tentatively TRBD2 (5 bases). V was clipped by 7 bases and J by 3 bases, with 13 bases between them. This CDR3 comprises 13 residues. Germline CDR1 is MDHEN and CDR2 is SYDVKM. CDR3 loop: CASNPAGLYEQYF. CDR3 in DNA: TGTGCCAGCAACCCCGCGGGTCTCTACGAGCAGTACTTC.

The chain is built from TRBV30 and TRBJ1-2; TRBD1 matches 10 bases. The CDR3 is 13 amino acids. Unmatched junction bases numbered 5, after V lost 5 bases and J lost 5 bases. The V gene's germline CDR1 is GTSNPN and CDR2 SVGIG (reference sequence). The DNA for the CDR3 is TGTGCCTGGGGGACAGGGGAAGGGTATGGCTACACCTTC. It yields the protein CAWGTGEGYGYTF.

V and J are TRBV27 and TRBJ2-7; TRBD2 agrees at 9 bases. The CDR3 is made up of 15 amino acids. The V gene end was trimmed by 3 bases and the J gene end by 6 bases; junction bases not matched to a gene: 9. Germline V gene sequence: CDR1 MNHEY, CDR2 SMNVEV (reference sequence). This chain's CDR3 is CASSFRSGSPSEQYF. The CDR3, as DNA: TGTGCCAGCAGTTTTCGTAGCGGGAGCCCATCCGAGCAGTACTTC.

There are a few counts of this clone. This sequence joins TRBV30 and TRBJ2-7, with D perhaps matching TRBD2 (5 bases). V was trimmed by 2 bases and J by 2 bases, leaving 13 bases between them. The CDR3 extends over 14 amino acids. Per germline, CDR1 GTSNPN and CDR2 SVGIG (reference sequence). The chain's CDR3 is CAWSPLARAYEQYF. DNA for the CDR3: TGTGCCTGGAGTCCCCTTGCGCGGGCCTACGAGCAGTACTTC.

This clone appeared once. V is TRBV25-1 and J is TRBJ2-7; the match to TRBD2 covers 12 bases. This CDR3 is built from 14 residues. J gave up 1 base and V 5 bases, and 0 bases lay outside the gene matches. Germline V gives CDR1 MGHDK, CDR2 SYGVNS. CDR3 DNA sequence: TGTGCCAGCAGTACTAGCGGGAGGTCCTACGAGCAGTACTTC. Its translation: CASSTSGRSYEQYF.

The J gene is TRBJ2-1, the V gene TRBV28, with 12 bases aligning to TRBD2. CDR1 is MDHEN and CDR2 is SYDVKM in the germline V gene. The V and J ends lost 2 bases and 4 bases, in that order; junction bases with no gene match: 6. This CDR3 is 17 amino acids long. CDR3: CASSLLLAGGSYNEQFF. For the CDR3, the DNA is TGTGCCAGCAGTTTACTGCTAGCGGGAGGGAGTTACAATGAGCAGTTCTTC.

V usage is TRBV6-5 and J usage is TRBJ2-2, with D perhaps matching TRBD2 (5 bases). This CDR3 has 15 residues. V was shortened by 5 bases and J by 1 base, with 11 bases between the two germline ends. The germline V gene has CDR1 MNHEY and CDR2 SVGAGI. The CDR3, as DNA: TGTGCCAGCAGTCCCCGGGAAAGGAACACCGGGGAGCTGTTTTTT. This encodes CASSPRERNTGELFF.

The rearrangement joins TRBV11-1 to TRBJ2-7; 9 positions agree with TRBD1. The V gene end was trimmed by 3 bases and the J gene end by 6 bases; junction bases not matched to a gene: 6. Germline CDR1 is SGHAT and CDR2 is FQDESV (reference sequence). The CDR3 sequence is 14 residues long. CDR3 DNA: TGTGCCAGCAGCTTTGGACAGGGGACGGGCGAGCAGTACTTC. It codes for CASSFGQGTGEQYF.

This clone was counted only a few times. This chain links TRBV4-2 with TRBJ2-3, with TRBD2 matching over 8 bases. CDR3 length: 15 amino acids. Germline CDR1 is LGHNA and CDR2 is YNFKEQ. V was clipped by 4 bases and J by 2 bases; unmatched bases: 5. The CDR3: CASSRFSGATDTQYF. The DNA for the CDR3 is TGTGCCAGCAGCCGGTTTAGCGGGGCCACAGATACGCAGTATTTT.

CDR3 loop: CASSKHRETYEQYF. CDR3 DNA sequence: TGTGCCAGCAGCAAACACAGGGAGACCTACGAGCAGTACTTC. V gene TRBV6-5 combines with J gene TRBJ2-7, with TRBD1 as a possible D gene (6 bases). The V end was cut by 6 bases, the J end by 2 bases, with 14 bases between. Germline V gene lookup returns CDR1 MNHEY and CDR2 SVGAGI. CDR3 length equals 14 residues.

The rearrangement links TRBV18 to TRBJ2-1; 8 bases are shared with TRBD2. After removal of 5 bases from V and 2 bases from J, the junction contained 20 bases not matched to a gene. This CDR3 spans 20 amino acids. Germline V gives CDR1 KGHSH, CDR2 LQKENI. In DNA, the CDR3 is TGTGCCAGCTCAGGCCTAGCGGGCGCAGCGCCAGGGTCCGCCTACAATGAGCAGTTCTTC. This codes for CASSGLAGAAPGSAYNEQFF.

V and J are TRBV2 and TRBJ1-1; D ambiguous. V lost 10 bases to trimming and J lost 4 bases, with 13 bases between them. The V gene's germline CDR1 is SNHLY and CDR2 FYNNEI. This CDR3 is 12 amino acids long. CDR3 sequence (DNA): TGTGCCACCAAAAGCGAGTTCACTGAAGCTTTCTTT. Residues: CATKSEFTEAFF.

The CDR3 region is CASSYTTQGADGYTF. The CDR3 DNA sequence: TGTGCCAGCAGTTACACCACACAGGGGGCGGATGGCTACACCTTC. The chain is built from TRBV6-6 and TRBJ1-2; 9 nucleotides match TRBD1. Looked up from germline, CDR1 is MNHNY and CDR2 is SVGAGI (reference sequence). J was trimmed by 6 bases and V by 2 bases; bases with no gene match: 7. The CDR3 is 15 residues long.

This sequence joins TRBV7-8 and TRBJ2-1, with TRBD2 matching over 9 bases. The CDR3 covers 14 residues. Losses at the gene ends were 10 bases for V and 5 bases for J; bases not matched to a gene: 9. Germline V CDR1 and CDR2: SGHVS, FQNEAQ. CDR3 nucleotides: TGTGCCACCAAGAAGCGGGGGGAGAACAATGAGCAGTTCTTC. Amino acids: CATKKRGENNEQFF.

This sequence joins TRBV5-4 and TRBJ2-1; D possibly corresponds to TRBD2 (6 bases). Germline V gene data show CDR1 as SGHNT and CDR2 as YYREEE (reference sequence). The CDR3 extends over 14 amino acids. Trimming left V 4 bases short and J 6 bases short, with 14 bases between. In DNA form, the CDR3 reads TGTGCCAGCAGCGGCGGGACGGTTCGCAATGAGCAGTTCTTC. Protein: CASSGGTVRNEQFF.

This clone was found once. The CDR3 region is CASSFRGPSGANVLTF. The CDR3 nucleotides are TGTGCCAGCAGTTTCAGGGGCCCCTCTGGGGCCAACGTCCTGACTTTC. V usage is TRBV28 and J usage is TRBJ2-6; D perhaps matches TRBD1 (6 bases). This CDR3 spans 16 amino acids. Germline V CDR1 and CDR2: MDHEN, SYDVKM. Trimming pared 3 bases from V and 0 bases from J, leaving 9 bases between. The full variable domain, its missing parts supplied by reference TRBV28 and TRBJ2-6, is DVKVTQSSRYLVKRTGEKVFLECVQDMDHENMFWYRQDPGLGLRLIYFSYDVKMKEKGDIPEGYSVSREKKERFSLILESASTNQTSMYLCASSFRGPSGANVLTFGAGSRLTVL.

This rearrangement joins TRBV2 to TRBJ1-3, with 7 bases aligning to TRBD1. Unmatched junction bases numbered 4, after V lost 4 bases and J lost 1 base. Germline loops: CDR1 SNHLY, CDR2 FYNNEI. This CDR3 is built from 15 residues. This CDR3 is CASSVRQGSGNTIYF. The CDR3 region has the DNA TGTGCCAGCAGTGTTCGACAGGGTTCTGGAAACACCATATATTTT.

A few counts support this clone. V usage is TRBV27 and J usage is TRBJ2-1; 16 bases line up with TRBD2. The J segment lost 4 bases and the V segment lost 3 bases, leaving 9 bases of the junction unmatched. Germline-derived CDR1 and CDR2 are MNHEY and SMNVEV (reference sequence). The CDR3 contains 19 residues. The CDR3 DNA reads TGTGCCAGCAGTTTGGGGACTAGCGGGAGGGTCAAACGGTACAATGAGCAGTTCTTC. Translating gives CASSLGTSGRVKRYNEQFF.